Each of the 24 T cell receptor beta chains below was sequenced from the same sample in a study of blood T cell repertoires in COVID-19. Data came from immunoSEQ multiplex PCR; TCRdb stores just in-frame clones and leaves some out. Among 200,000 to 300,000 clones listed, around 87% were seen once. The specimen sequenced was peripheral blood. These receptors were taken from a woman aged 45-65 years with acute or convalescent COVID-19.

The gene calls are TRBV30 and TRBJ1-2; possibly TRBD1 for D (5 bases). Germline CDR1 and CDR2: GTSNPN and SVGIG (reference sequence). Between the trimmed V and J ends, which lost 3 bases and 1 base, there was a span of 6 bases. This CDR3 is built from 12 residues. CDR3 residues: CAWSRDNYGYTF. The DNA for the CDR3 is TGTGCCTGGAGCAGGGATAACTATGGCTACACCTTC.

The table lists this clone with a count of one. The rearrangement links TRBV7-2 to TRBJ2-5, with D possibly matching TRBD1 (5 bases). Germline loops: CDR1 SGHTA, CDR2 FQGNSA. Trimming stripped 4 bases from V and 7 bases from J, with 10 bases between. This CDR3 spans 12 amino acids. The CDR3 nucleotides are TGTGCCAGCAGCTCCCAGGGTAGGACCCAGTACTTC. Encoded protein: CASSSQGRTQYF.

This chain joins TRBV7-2 and TRBJ2-7; the D gene is possibly TRBD1 (5 bases). Trimming left V 2 bases short and J 6 bases short, with 14 bases between. CDR3 size: 14 residues. Germline V CDR1 and CDR2: SGHTA, FQGNSA. CDR3 sequence reads: CASSLIIQGSEQYF. The CDR3 region has the DNA TGTGCCAGCAGCTTAATTATCCAGGGAAGCGAGCAGTACTTC.

The chain combines TRBV19 with TRBJ2-5; D perhaps matches TRBD2 (6 bases). Trimming left V 10 bases short and J 5 bases short, with 17 bases between. Germline values: CDR1 LNHDA, CDR2 SQIVND (reference sequence). This CDR3 comprises 13 residues. Here the CDR3 reads CATNSSGEETQYF. The CDR3 DNA sequence: TGTGCCACCAACTCATCGGGGGAGGAGACCCAGTACTTC.

V usage is TRBV5-1 and J usage is TRBJ2-1; 11 bases are shared with TRBD2. The CDR3 runs to 16 residues. Germline V gene sequence: CDR1 SGHRS, CDR2 YFSETQ. Trimming took 4 bases from V and 5 from J; bases not matched to a gene: 8. Written as DNA, the CDR3 is TGCGCCAGCAGCCCCCCACTAGCGGGAGAGCACAATGAGCAGTTCTTC. Translating it yields CASSPPLAGEHNEQFF.

The V and J genes are TRBV5-1 and TRBJ1-1, with TRBD1 matching 7 bases. Trimming cost V 1 base and J 3 bases; bases outside gene matches: 6. There are 15 residues in the CDR3. Germline lookup yields CDR1 SGHRS and CDR2 YFSETQ. In DNA form, the CDR3 reads TGCGCCAGCAGCTTGCAGGGGGTTTTGGACACTGAAGCTTTCTTT. Translation: CASSLQGVLDTEAFF. Full variable domain (missing parts from reference TRBV5-1 and TRBJ1-1): KAGVTQTPRYLIKTRGQQVTLSCSPISGHRSVSWYQQTPGQGLQFLFEYFSETQRNKGNFPGRFSGRQFSNSRSEMNVSTLELGDSALYLCASSLQGVLDTEAFFGQGTRLTVV.

This rearrangement joins TRBV11-3 to TRBJ1-1, with 9 bases that match TRBD1. Trimming removed 5 bases from V and 0 bases from J; junction bases left unmatched: 7. This CDR3 spans 16 amino acids. Germline CDR1 reads SGHNT; CDR2 reads YENEEA. In DNA, the CDR3 is TGTGCCAGCAGCCGGTCGGGACAGGGAGTGAACACTGAAGCTTTCTTT. Translating it yields CASSRSGQGVNTEAFF.

The chain recombines TRBV4-2 with TRBJ2-3; 10 positions match TRBD2. The CDR3 covers 16 residues. From germline, CDR1 is LGHNA and CDR2 YNFKEQ. Trimming took 2 bases from V and 7 from J; bases not matched to a gene: 9. The CDR3 nucleotides read TGTGCCAGCAGCCAAAGTCGGCAGCGGGAGGGTTATACGCAGTATTTT. Encoded protein: CASSQSRQREGYTQYF.

The chain employs TRBV7-3 and TRBJ2-7; 9 bases align to TRBD2. The length of the CDR3 is 14 residues. CDR1 SGHTA and CDR2 FQGTGA come from the germline V gene. V was clipped by 5 bases and J by 7 bases; unmatched bases: 9. The CDR3 DNA sequence: TGTGCCAGCAGCCCGGGACTAGCAGCTGGAGAGCAGTACTTC. Amino acid sequence: CASSPGLAAGEQYF.

The gene calls are TRBV19 and TRBJ2-1, with TRBD2 identical over 8 bases. Per the germline V gene, CDR1 is LNHDA and CDR2 is SQIVND (reference sequence). V trimming: 6 bases; J trimming: 7 bases; junction bases outside the gene matches: 11. CDR3 length: 15 residues. DNA for the CDR3: TGTGCCAGTAGGACGACTAGCGCCCAGGGTAATGAGCAGTTCTTC. This translates into CASRTTSAQGNEQFF.

The chain recombines TRBV5-1 with TRBJ2-1; 9 positions match TRBD2. J gave up 2 bases and V 2 bases, and 5 bases lay outside the gene matches. This CDR3 has 16 residues. Germline loops: CDR1 SGHRS, CDR2 YFSETQ. For the CDR3, the DNA is TGCGCCAGCAGCTTACCGGGACTAGCTACCTACAATGAGCAGTTCTTC. Amino acids: CASSLPGLATYNEQFF.

V is TRBV12-3 or TRBV12-4 and J is TRBJ2-1, with 7 bases fitting TRBD2. The CDR3 spans 13 residues. The V segment lost 6 bases and the J segment 6 bases; nucleotides outside the gene matches: 5. The CDR3 protein is CASSHSGGNEQFF. CDR3 nucleotide sequence: TGTGCCAGCAGCCACTCGGGGGGCAATGAGCAGTTCTTC.

J is TRBJ1-5 and V is TRBV6-1; 7 bases are a match to TRBD1. Trimming took 2 bases from V and 5 from J; bases not matched to a gene: 9. This CDR3 comprises 16 residues. CDR1 is MNHNS and CDR2 is SASEGT in the germline V gene. In DNA form, the CDR3 reads TGTGCCAGCAGTGAAATCAGGGGGATCCCATATCAGCCCCAGCATTTT. Translating it yields CASSEIRGIPYQPQHF.

The J gene is TRBJ2-5, the V gene TRBV5-1, with D possibly TRBD1 on 6 matching bases. Trimming removed 5 bases from V and 3 bases from J, with 17 bases in between. Germline V CDR1 and CDR2: SGHRS, YFSETQ. The CDR3 runs 15 residues. CDR3 residues: CASRDLTKGEETQYF. The CDR3 DNA follows: TGCGCCAGCAGGGACCTCACGAAGGGGGAAGAGACCCAGTACTTC.

This clone was recorded once. V usage is TRBV7-9 and J usage is TRBJ1-2, with 9 bases matching TRBD1. Per the germline V gene, CDR1 is SEHNR and CDR2 is FQNEAQ (reference sequence). Trimming removed 2 bases from V and 3 bases from J; junction bases left unmatched: 4. CDR3 size: 15 residues. CDR3 amino acids: CASSLITGGDYGYTF. The CDR3 nucleotides read TGTGCCAGCAGCTTAATAACAGGGGGCGACTATGGCTACACCTTC.

This clone was observed a single time. The chain combines TRBV5-4 with TRBJ2-7, with D perhaps TRBD2 (6 bases). Trimming pared 4 bases from V and 2 bases from J, leaving 10 bases between. The CDR3 loop spans 13 amino acids. Germline CDR1 is SGHNT and CDR2 is YYREEE (reference sequence). CDR3 coding DNA: TGTGCCAGCAGCGCGACTAGTACCTACGAGCAGTACTTC. Its translation is CASSATSTYEQYF.

This chain connects TRBV27 to TRBJ2-2; D might be TRBD2 (6 bases). The CDR3 loop spans 14 amino acids. Looked up from germline, CDR1 is MNHEY and CDR2 is SMNVEV (reference sequence). V lost 8 bases and J lost 6, with 16 bases in between. DNA of the CDR3: TGTGCCAGCGCCCGAGCGCGCGGGGCCGGGGAGCTGTTTTTT. It is translated as CASARARGAGELFF.

The gene calls are TRBV24-1 and TRBJ2-3; D is ambiguous. Trimming took 5 bases from V and 0 from J, leaving 8 bases between them. The CDR3 loop spans 14 amino acids. Germline V CDR1 and CDR2: KGHDR, SFDVKD. The CDR3 loop reads CATSAWQSTDTQYF. In DNA, the CDR3 is TGTGCCACCAGTGCGTGGCAGAGCACAGATACGCAGTATTTT.

The V gene is TRBV27, the J gene TRBJ2-7; a weak D match, TRBD1 (6 bases). Trimming took 6 bases from V and 7 from J, leaving 19 bases between them. CDR1 is MNHEY, CDR2 SMNVEV, per germline (reference sequence). The CDR3 runs 14 residues. CDR3 DNA: TGTGCCAGCAGCCGAGACAGGACTCGGCTAGAGCAGTACTTC. It is translated as CASSRDRTRLEQYF.

The J gene is TRBJ1-1, the V gene TRBV27; D gene uncertain. There are 15 residues in the CDR3. CDR1 is MNHEY and CDR2 is SMNVEV in the germline V gene (reference sequence). The ends were cut back, 4 bases at V and 5 bases at J, with 17 bases in the middle. The CDR3 sequence is CASSSPPGFRTEAFF. The CDR3 DNA reads TGTGCCAGCAGTTCCCCTCCAGGATTTAGGACTGAAGCTTTCTTT.

The rearrangement links TRBV6-6 to TRBJ1-5; no clear D. Trimming took off 0 bases at V and 4 bases at J, with 10 bases between the two ends. This CDR3 region has 15 residues. Looked up from germline, CDR1 is MNHNY and CDR2 is SVGAGI (reference sequence). CDR3 nucleotides: TGTGCCAGCAGTTACTCGAGAGGTCTTAATCAGCCCCAGCATTTT. Its translation is CASSYSRGLNQPQHF.

The rearrangement links TRBV18 to TRBJ1-1, with 8 bases matching TRBD1. Germline CDR1 and CDR2: KGHSH and LQKENI. The V segment lost 1 base and the J segment 3 bases; nucleotides outside the gene matches: 1. The CDR3 consists of 14 residues. The chain's CDR3 is CASSPLTGDTEAFF. CDR3 sequence (DNA): TGTGCCAGCTCACCACTGACAGGGGACACTGAAGCTTTCTTT.

The chain employs TRBV7-9 and TRBJ1-2; 7 nucleotides line up with TRBD1. Germline values: CDR1 SEHNR, CDR2 FQNEAQ (reference sequence). V lost 5 bases to trimming and J lost 2 bases; unmatched junction nucleotides: 5. There are 14 residues in the CDR3. Written as DNA, the CDR3 is TGTGCCAGCAGCACAGGGGACCGAAACTATGGCTACACCTTC. Amino acids: CASSTGDRNYGYTF.

The chain joins TRBV20-1 to TRBJ1-4, with D tentatively TRBD1 (6 bases). The V end was cut by 5 bases, the J end by 8 bases, with 6 bases between. The length of the CDR3 is 10 residues. Germline V CDR1 and CDR2: DFQATT, SNEGSKA (reference sequence). The CDR3 reads CSAGQEKLFF. CDR3 sequence (DNA): TGCAGTGCTGGACAGGAAAAACTGTTTTTT.